The present T cell receptor (beta chain) was sequenced within a study of T cell repertoires in aging, cancer and after chemotherapy. TCR beta rearrangements were amplified from peripheral blood genomic DNA. TRB rearrangements spanning V, D and J were amplified using mixed TRB-A/B primers. TCRdb reanalysed the multiplex PCR reads using MiXCR and keeps one entry per CDR3 protein. The table lists 9,400 or so distinct CDR3 sequences, 30% to 45% of them singletons, with around 3.4% in the top ten. Specimen: blood. This sequence was found in a human donor in good health.

The CDR3 loop reads CASSPPTGGSGNTIYF. DNA of the CDR3: TGTGCCAGTAGTCCTCCGACAGGGGGCTCTGGAAACACCATATATTTT. The V call is TRBV19, the J call TRBJ1-3; 9 bases are a match to TRBD1. Trimming cost V 5 bases and J 0 bases; bases outside gene matches: 5. This CDR3 is 16 amino acids long. Germline lookup yields CDR1 LNHDA and CDR2 SQIVND (reference sequence).